The T cell receptor (beta chain) described here comes from a study of CD8 T cells in ankylosing spondylitis. Findings and caveats of the study: Seven to nine highly homologous variants made up a TCR beta motif, and this motif appeared characteristic of ankylosing spondylitis blood. In ankylosing spondylitis patients, matched synovial fluid reportedly showed significant enrichment of disease-linked clones.

Details on this clonotype: The target antigen is unknown.

The authors made TCR beta libraries by quantitative 5'-RACE with molecular barcodes. TCRdb passed the 5' RACE reads through MiXCR, listing each CDR3 protein once. The top ten clones hold about 0.49% of a sample with hundreds of thousands of distinct CDR3 sequences, around 11% of them seen once. CDR3 length: 14 amino acids. Germline CDR1 reads KGHSH; CDR2 reads LQKENI. V lost 1 base and J lost 0, with 6 bases in between. This receptor was identified in a male donor with ankylosing spondylitis. Sequenced material: blood, either unsorted or a sorted T cell fraction (not recorded which). The chain combines TRBV18 with TRBJ1-2; D unresolved. The DNA of the CDR3 is TGTGCCAGCTCACCACGGGCAGCTAACTATGGCTACACCTTC. It yields the protein CASSPRAANYGYTF.